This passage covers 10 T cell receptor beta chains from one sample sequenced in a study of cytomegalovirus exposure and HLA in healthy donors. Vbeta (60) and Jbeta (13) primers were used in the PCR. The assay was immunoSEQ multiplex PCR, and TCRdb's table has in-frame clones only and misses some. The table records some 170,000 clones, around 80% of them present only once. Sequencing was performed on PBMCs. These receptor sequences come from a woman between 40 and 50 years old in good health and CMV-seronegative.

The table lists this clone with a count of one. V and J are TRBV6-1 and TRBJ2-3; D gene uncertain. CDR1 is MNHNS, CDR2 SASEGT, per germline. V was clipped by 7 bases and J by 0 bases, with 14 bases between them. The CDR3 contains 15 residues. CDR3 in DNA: TGTGCCAGCACCCAAAGGTGGGCAAGCACAGATACGCAGTATTTT. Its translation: CASTQRWASTDTQYF.

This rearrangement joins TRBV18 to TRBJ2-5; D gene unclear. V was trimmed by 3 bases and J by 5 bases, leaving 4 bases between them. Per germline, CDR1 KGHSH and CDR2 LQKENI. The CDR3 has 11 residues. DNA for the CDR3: TGTGCCAGCTCACCGAGGGAGACCCAGTACTTC. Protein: CASSPRETQYF. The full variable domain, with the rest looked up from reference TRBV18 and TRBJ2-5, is NAGVMQNPRHLVRRRGQEARLRCSPMKGHSHVYWYRQLPEEGLKFMVYLQKENIIDESGMPKERFSAEFPKEGPSILRIQQVVRGDSAAYFCASSPRETQYFGPGTRLLVL.

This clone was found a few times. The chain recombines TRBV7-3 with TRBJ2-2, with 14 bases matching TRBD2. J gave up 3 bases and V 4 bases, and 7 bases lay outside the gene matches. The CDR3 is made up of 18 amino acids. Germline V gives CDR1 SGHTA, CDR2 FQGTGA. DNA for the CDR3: TGTGCCAGCAGCTCGCAGGGACTAGCGGGAGCGGACACCGGGGAGCTGTTTTTT. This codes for CASSSQGLAGADTGELFF.

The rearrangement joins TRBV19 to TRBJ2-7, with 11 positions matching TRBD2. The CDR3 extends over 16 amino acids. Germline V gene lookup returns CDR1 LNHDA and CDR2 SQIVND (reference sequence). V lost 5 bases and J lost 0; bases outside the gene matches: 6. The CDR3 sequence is CASSQAGTSGSYEQYF. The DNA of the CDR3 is TGTGCCAGTAGTCAGGCCGGGACTAGCGGCTCCTACGAGCAGTACTTC.

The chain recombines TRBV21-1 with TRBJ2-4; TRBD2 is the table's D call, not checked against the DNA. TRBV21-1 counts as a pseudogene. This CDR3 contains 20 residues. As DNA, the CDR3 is TGTGCCAGCAGCACCCCTCGGGGAAGGGGACTAACTCTAGCCAAAAACATTCAGTACTTC. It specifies CASSTPRGRGLTLAKNIQYF.

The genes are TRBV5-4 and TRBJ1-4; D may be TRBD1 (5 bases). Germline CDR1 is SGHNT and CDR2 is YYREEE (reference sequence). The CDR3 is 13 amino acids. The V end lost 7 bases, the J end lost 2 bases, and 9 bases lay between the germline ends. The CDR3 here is CASGRATNEKLFF. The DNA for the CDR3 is TGTGCCAGCGGCAGGGCTACTAATGAAAAACTGTTTTTT.

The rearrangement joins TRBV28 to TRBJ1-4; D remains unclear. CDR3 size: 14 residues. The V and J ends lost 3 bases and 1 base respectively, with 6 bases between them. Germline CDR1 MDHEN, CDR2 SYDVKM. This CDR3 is CASSLGGTNEKLFF. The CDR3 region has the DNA TGTGCCAGCAGTTTGGGAGGAACTAATGAAAAACTGTTTTTT.

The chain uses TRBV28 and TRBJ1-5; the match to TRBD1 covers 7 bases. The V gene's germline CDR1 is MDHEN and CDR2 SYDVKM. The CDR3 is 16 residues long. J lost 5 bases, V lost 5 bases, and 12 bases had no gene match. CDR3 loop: CASSHRGGVSHQPQHF. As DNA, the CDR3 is TGTGCCAGCAGTCACAGGGGTGGAGTGTCTCATCAGCCCCAGCATTTT.

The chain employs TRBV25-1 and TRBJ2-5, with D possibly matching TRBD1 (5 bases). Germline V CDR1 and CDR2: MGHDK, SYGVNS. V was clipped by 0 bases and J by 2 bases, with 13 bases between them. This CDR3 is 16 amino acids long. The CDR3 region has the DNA TGTGCCAGCAGTGAATATACAGGAGTGGCACAAGAGACCCAGTACTTC. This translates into CASSEYTGVAQETQYF.

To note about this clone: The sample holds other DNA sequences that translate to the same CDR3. The CDR3 DNA reads TGTGCCTGGAGTGGTGGAGGGGATCAGCCCCAGCATTTT. Its protein product is CAWSGGGDQPQHF. This chain connects TRBV30 to TRBJ1-5, with D perhaps TRBD1 (5 bases). Germline V gives CDR1 GTSNPN, CDR2 SVGIG (reference sequence). The CDR3 runs 13 residues. V was clipped by 1 base and J by 5 bases, with 9 bases between them.